These T cell receptor beta chains were read from a single sample in a study of blood T cell repertoires in COVID-19. Generated by immunoSEQ multiplex PCR, the TCRdb table keeps only in-frame clones and is missing some. The sample contains 100,000 or so clones, roughly nine tenths of which appear only once. The sequenced material came from peripheral blood. The source is a man aged 45 to 65 with acute or convalescent COVID-19. Both conserved end residues are part of each CDR3. D genes are given only for firm matches. Clone size appears in some rows only: once, few, many, or a class for an expanded clone.

size	V	D	J	DNA	CDR3
.	TRBV6-2/TRBV6-3	TRBD1	TRBJ1-6	TGTGCCAGCAGTACCGACAGGGGGTATGATTATAATTCACCCCTCCACTTT	CASSTDRGYDYNSPLHF
.	TRBV10-3	.	TRBJ2-3	TGTGCCATCAGTGACGGGACTCCCGGGGATACGCAGTATTTT	CAISDGTPGDTQYF
.	TRBV14	TRBD1	TRBJ1-2	TGTGCCAGCAGCCATACTAGACAGGGTGGCTACACCTTC	CASSHTRQGGYTF
.	TRBV19	.	TRBJ1-4	TGTGCCAGTAGTGCGACACTTGCAACTAATGAAAAACTGTTTTTT	CASSATLATNEKLFF
.	TRBV12-3/TRBV12-4	.	TRBJ1-4	TGTGCCAGCAGTTCGGAGGAAAAACTGTTTTTT	CASSSEEKLFF
.	TRBV19	TRBD1	TRBJ2-2	TGTGCCAGTAGTAGGGACAGGGTCGGCGGGGAGCTGTTTTTT	CASSRDRVGGELFF
.	TRBV6-5	.	TRBJ1-6	TGTGCCAGCAGTTACTCCGTGAATTCACCCCTCCACTTT	CASSYSVNSPLHF
.	TRBV20-1	TRBD1	TRBJ1-2	TGCAGTGCTAGTATGGTCTGGCGGCAGGGGGCAGTTGGCTACACCTTC	CSASMVWRQGAVGYTF
.	TRBV30	TRBD1	TRBJ1-1	TGTGCCTGGAGTCCCCACAGGGGAAGGACTGAAGCTTTCTTT	CAWSPHRGRTEAFF
.	TRBV21-1	.	TRBJ2-2	TGTGCCAGCAGCGTGGAGAGAGAGCTGTTTTTT	CASSVERELFF
.	TRBV28	.	TRBJ1-4	TGTGCCAGCAGTTTAGCGGGACGTAATGAAAAACTGTTTTTT	CASSLAGRNEKLFF
.	TRBV5-6	.	TRBJ2-7	TGTGCCAGCAGCCGGACCGGGGTTACTAGCAACGAGCAGTACTTC	CASSRTGVTSNEQYF
.	TRBV12-3/TRBV12-4	.	TRBJ1-1	TGTGCCAGCAGTCCGAAACAGGACGGAGCTTTCTTT	CASSPKQDGAFF
.	TRBV9	TRBD1	TRBJ2-3	TGTGCCAGCAGCGCACGACAGGGAACAGATACGCAGTATTTT	CASSARQGTDTQYF
.	TRBV14	.	TRBJ1-6	TGTGCCAGCAGCCAAGAACGTTTGAGGGATAAGTTCCAGGGGATTAATTCACCCCTCCACTTT	CASSQERLRDKFQGINSPLHF
.	TRBV18	.	TRBJ1-1	TGTGCCACCCCCCGAGACACCGCGAACACTGAAGCTTTCTTT	CATPRDTANTEAFF
.	TRBV30	.	TRBJ1-5	TGTGCCTGGAGTCCGGTTATGGTAGGGGTGGGTCAGCCCCAGCATTTT	CAWSPVMVGVGQPQHF
once	TRBV5-4	TRBD1	TRBJ2-3	TGTGCCAGCAGCTTTGACAGGGGTAATACGCAGTATTTT	CASSFDRGNTQYF
.	TRBV5-1	.	TRBJ1-1	TGCGCCAGCAGCTTGGAAAGCCGGAGGAACACTGAAGCTTTCTTT	CASSLESRRNTEAFF
.	TRBV7-9	.	TRBJ2-4	TGTGCCAGCAGCTCAACAGGTCCTATAGCCAAAAACATTCAGTACTTC	CASSSTGPIAKNIQYF
.	TRBV6-6	.	TRBJ1-5	TGTGCCAGCGGCGTCCGGACAGTTAGCAATCAGCCCCAGCATTTT	CASGVRTVSNQPQHF
.	TRBV6-1	.	TRBJ1-2	TGTGCCAGCAGTGAAGCGCTTGGGGGGGTTTATGGCTACACCTTC	CASSEALGGVYGYTF
many	TRBV9	.	TRBJ2-5	TGTGCCAGCAGCAGAACCCTCAGAGAGACCCAGTACTTC	CASSRTLRETQYF
.	TRBV4-3	.	TRBJ1-6	TGCGCCAGCAGCCAAGGCGGGGGGGCCGTACGTAATTCACCCCTCCACTTT	CASSQGGGAVRNSPLHF
.	TRBV9	.	TRBJ1-2	TGTGCCAGCAGCGCCCTGAGCACGGGTTATGGCTACACCTTC	CASSALSTGYGYTF
.	TRBV6-2/TRBV6-3	TRBD1	TRBJ1-5	TGTGCCAGCAGCATAGTGGACAGGGGCGGTCAGCCCCAGCATTTT	CASSIVDRGGQPQHF
.	TRBV6-1	TRBD1	TRBJ1-2	TGTGCCAGCAGTGAGCGGGGACAGGGGGGACTCTATGGCTACACCTTC	CASSERGQGGLYGYTF
.	TRBV5-1	.	TRBJ2-3	TGCGCCAGCAGCCCGGATCCGGGGTCCACAGATACGCAGTATTTT	CASSPDPGSTDTQYF
.	TRBV7-7	TRBD2	TRBJ2-1	TGTGCCAGCAGCTTATTGTCCCCTAGCGGGGGGGGGATCTACAATGAGCAGTTCTTC	CASSLLSPSGGGIYNEQFF
.	TRBV5-1	TRBD2	TRBJ2-5	TGCGCCAGCAGCTTGGTTTCTAGCGGGGGACAAGAGACCCAGTACTTC	CASSLVSSGGQETQYF
.	TRBV3-1/TRBV3-2	.	TRBJ1-2	TGTGCCAGCAGCGTAATTTCCCGGACAGAGAATGGCTACACCTTC	CASSVISRTENGYTF
.	TRBV5-4	.	TRBJ1-1	TGTGCCAGCAGCCCCGATTTGGGGCAGCTGAACACTGAAGCTTTCTTT	CASSPDLGQLNTEAFF
.	TRBV9	.	TRBJ1-4	TGTGCCAGCAGCGGCCGACAGAATGAAAAACTGTTTTTT	CASSGRQNEKLFF
.	TRBV18	.	TRBJ1-2	TGTGCCAGCTCACCGGAGACCCAAGCTAACTATGGCTACACCTTC	CASSPETQANYGYTF
once	TRBV7-9	.	TRBJ1-4	TGTGCCAGCAGCCCTTACCTGGACAGAGGTGAAAAACTGTTTTTT	CASSPYLDRGEKLFF
.	TRBV4-3	TRBD1	TRBJ2-2	TGCGCCAGCAGCCGACGGGACAGCCACGCGAACACCGGGGAGCTGTTTTTT	CASSRRDSHANTGELFF
.	TRBV6-6	.	TRBJ2-1	TGTGCCAGCAGTCGCGAGCCTCCTGCGGGACTCCTGTCCAATGAGCAGTTCTTC	CASSREPPAGLLSNEQFF
.	TRBV30	TRBD1	TRBJ1-1	TGTGCCTGGGGACAGGGTCGGACTTTCTTT	CAWGQGRTFF
.	TRBV6-6	.	TRBJ1-2	TGTGCCAGCAGTTACTACACCACAGGGCAAATCACCTACACCTTC	CASSYYTTGQITYTF
.	TRBV10-3	.	TRBJ2-5	TGTGCCATCAGTGTCGGAGAGACCCAGTACTTC	CAISVGETQYF
once	TRBV25-1	.	TRBJ1-2	TGTGCCAGCAGTGCCACAGGGAGCCTGTCTGAGGGCTACACCTTC	CASSATGSLSEGYTF
once	TRBV9	.	TRBJ1-1	TGTGCCAGCTCCAGGGACACTGAAGCTTTCTTT	CASSRDTEAFF
.	TRBV7-6	.	TRBJ1-1	TGTGCCAGCCTAGGGGGGGTGAACACTGAAGCTTTCTTT	CASLGGVNTEAFF
.	TRBV18	.	TRBJ1-5	TGTGCCAGCTCACCGGCAGTAAGCAATCAGCCCCAGCATTTT	CASSPAVSNQPQHF
.	TRBV21-1	.	TRBJ1-5	TGTGCCAGCACTACCCCTGGGGAGGAATTAGGCAATCAGCCCCAGCATTTT	CASTTPGEELGNQPQHF
.	TRBV29-1	.	TRBJ2-7	TGCAGCGTCGTACTACAGGGATTCTCCTACGAGCAGTACTTC	CSVVLQGFSYEQYF
.	TRBV5-5	TRBD1	TRBJ1-5	TGTGCCAGCAGTTTCAGACAGGGGAGCCAGCCCCAGCATTTT	CASSFRQGSQPQHF
once	TRBV19	.	TRBJ2-3	TGTGCCAGTAGCGACCCCAGGGGCCCTAGCACAGATACGCAGTATTTT	CASSDPRGPSTDTQYF
.	TRBV27	TRBD2	TRBJ2-5	TGTGCCAGCAGGGCGGGGGGGTTTATCACAGAGACCCAGTACTTC	CASRAGGFITETQYF
.	TRBV7-9	TRBD1	TRBJ2-7	TGTGCCAGCAGGGGACAGGGTTTCTCGTACGAGCAGTACTTC	CASRGQGFSYEQYF
.	TRBV19	TRBD2	TRBJ2-2	TGTGCCAGTAGTCGCCTCCCGGGGCGGGGGGTCACCGGGGAGCTGTTTTTT	CASSRLPGRGVTGELFF
.	TRBV19	.	TRBJ2-3	TGTGCCAGTAGCCAGGACAGAGATACGCAGTATTTT	CASSQDRDTQYF
.	TRBV9	TRBD2	TRBJ2-1	TGTGCCAGCAGCGTAGAAGGAGCGGGGGGGTTCTACAATGAGCAGTTCTTC	CASSVEGAGGFYNEQFF
.	TRBV5-4	.	TRBJ2-7	TGTGCCACTACACGGGGATCTCGGACCTACGAGCAGTACTTC	CATTRGSRTYEQYF
.	TRBV9	.	TRBJ1-6	TGTGCCAGCAGCGTAGGAACAGGGCCCCGGACCCTCCACTTT	CASSVGTGPRTLHF